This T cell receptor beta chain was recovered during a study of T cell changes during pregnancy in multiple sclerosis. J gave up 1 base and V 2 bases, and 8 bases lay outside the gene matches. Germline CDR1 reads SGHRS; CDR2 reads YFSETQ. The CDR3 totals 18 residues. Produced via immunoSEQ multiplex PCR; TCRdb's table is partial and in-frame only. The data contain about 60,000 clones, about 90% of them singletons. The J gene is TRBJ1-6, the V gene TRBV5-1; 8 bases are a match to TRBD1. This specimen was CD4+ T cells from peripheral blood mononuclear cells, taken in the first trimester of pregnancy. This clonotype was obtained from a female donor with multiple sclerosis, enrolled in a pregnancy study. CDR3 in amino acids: CASSFGQGAASYNSPLHF. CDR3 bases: TGCGCCAGCAGCTTTGGACAGGGAGCGGCATCCTATAATTCACCCCTCCACTTT.